This T cell receptor (beta chain) came from a study of cytomegalovirus exposure and HLA in healthy donors. General study results and limits: A prior analysis recorded that most TCR beta V segments were productive about 87% or about 30% of the time. Links to common viral pathogens appeared, in a later analysis, for several of the most significant clusters. In a later analysis, at a false discovery rate of 0.05, approximately 15,000 TCR beta sequences matched HLA alleles. Three CMV-associated chains were confirmed in vitro to be specific for CMV antigens.

In the PCR, 60 Vbeta and 13 Jbeta primers were used. Data came from immunoSEQ multiplex PCR; TCRdb stores just in-frame clones and leaves some out. There are around 90,000 clones in the sample; 81% occur only once, and about 9.4% lies in the top ten. In germline, CDR1 is SGHTA, CDR2 FQGTGA. The CDR3 totals 17 residues. After removal of 2 bases from V and 4 bases from J, the junction contained 7 bases not matched to a gene. Concerning this clone itself: What it recognizes is unknown.

Material for sequencing was PBMCs. The chain links TRBV7-3 to TRBJ2-2, with TRBD2 matching 10 bases. This clonotype originated in a human donor in good health. In DNA, the CDR3 is TGTGCCAGCAGCTTAGCCAGCGGGGGGGCCAGCACCGGGGAGCTGTTTTTT. Protein sequence: CASSLASGGASTGELFF. Combining the CDR3 with reference TRBV7-3 and TRBJ2-2 gives the whole variable domain GAGVSQTPSNKVTEKGKYVELRCDPISGHTALYWYRQSLGQGPEFLIYFQGTGAADDSGLPNDRFFAVRPEGSVSTLKIQRTERGDSAVYLCASSLASGGASTGELFFGEGSRLTVL.